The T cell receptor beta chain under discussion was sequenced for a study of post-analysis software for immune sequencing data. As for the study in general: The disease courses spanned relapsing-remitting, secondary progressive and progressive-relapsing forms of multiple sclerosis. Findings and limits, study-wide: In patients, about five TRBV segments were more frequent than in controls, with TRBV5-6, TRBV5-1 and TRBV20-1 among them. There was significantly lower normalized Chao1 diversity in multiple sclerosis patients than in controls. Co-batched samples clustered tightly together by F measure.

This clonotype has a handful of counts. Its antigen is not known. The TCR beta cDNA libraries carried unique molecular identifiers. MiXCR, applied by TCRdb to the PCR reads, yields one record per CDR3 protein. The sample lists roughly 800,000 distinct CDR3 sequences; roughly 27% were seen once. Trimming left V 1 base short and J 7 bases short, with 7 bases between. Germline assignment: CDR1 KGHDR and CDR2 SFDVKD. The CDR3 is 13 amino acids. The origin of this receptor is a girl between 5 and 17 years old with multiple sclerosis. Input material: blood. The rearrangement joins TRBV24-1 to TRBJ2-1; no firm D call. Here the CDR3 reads CATSDLWGNEQFF. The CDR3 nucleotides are TGTGCCACCAGTGATTTATGGGGAAATGAGCAGTTCTTC.